These T cell receptor beta chains were read from a single sample in a study of early T cells in non-severe SARS-CoV-2 infection. TCRdb re-derived calls from the 5' RACE reads in MiXCR, one entry per CDR3 protein. The data contain under 85,000 distinct CDR3 sequences, around 13% of them singletons. The starting material was whole blood, obtained at baseline. The receptors were gathered from an adult who was a healthcare worker with PCR-confirmed SARS-CoV-2 infection or an uninfected control (not recorded which). Both conserved end residues are part of each CDR3. Each record gives: clone size, J gene, V gene, D gene, CDR3 protein, CDR3 DNA. D genes are given only for firm matches. Rows give clone size only sometimes, using once, few, many, or a class for an expanded clone.

many TRBJ2-1 TRBV6-4 TRBD2 CASSLLAGGQDEQFF TGTGCCAGCAGCCTCTTAGCGGGAGGGCAAGATGAGCAGTTCTTC
NA TRBJ2-1 TRBV6-2/TRBV6-3 NA CASSYGGISNNEQFF TGTGCCAGCAGTTACGGCGGGATATCTAACAATGAGCAGTTCTTC
few TRBJ2-1 TRBV7-6 NA CASSSDGYNEQFF TGTGCCAGCAGTTCCGACGGATACAATGAGCAGTTCTTC
few TRBJ2-7 TRBV27 TRBD1 CASSNRGLPYEQYF TGTGCCAGCAGTAACAGGGGTCTCCCCTACGAGCAGTACTTC
few TRBJ1-6 TRBV27 NA CASSLSASGGSPLHF TGTGCCAGCAGTCTATCAGCCTCTGGGGGTTCACCCCTCCACTTT
many TRBJ1-2 TRBV9 TRBD1 CASSPGQGAGGYTF TGTGCCAGCAGCCCAGGACAGGGGGCGGGCGGCTACACCTTC
few TRBJ2-3 TRBV20-1 NA CSASGGIIDTQYF TGCAGTGCTAGTGGGGGGATTATAGATACGCAGTATTTT
many TRBJ2-1 TRBV20-1 TRBD2 CSASPGGGRAGGSYNEQFF TGCAGTGCTAGCCCCGGGGGCGGGAGGGCCGGCGGGTCCTACAATGAGCAGTTCTTC
NA TRBJ2-2 TRBV9 NA CASSAGTATPGELFF TGTGCCAGCAGCGCCGGGACTGCGACTCCCGGGGAGCTGTTTTTT
NA TRBJ1-6 TRBV2 TRBD1 CASSPQGAGSPLHF TGTGCCAGCAGCCCACAGGGGGCAGGATCACCCCTCCACTTT
NA TRBJ2-3 TRBV20-1 NA CSARDRLTSTDTQYF TGCAGTGCTAGAGATCGGCTCACTAGCACAGATACGCAGTATTTT
many TRBJ2-4 TRBV27 NA CASSTPLGPTPNIQYF TGTGCCAGCAGTACCCCGCTAGGACCTACTCCGAACATTCAGTACTTC
many TRBJ2-3 TRBV7-2 NA CASSFASTDTQYF TGTGCCAGCAGCTTTGCCAGCACAGATACGCAGTATTTT
few TRBJ1-1 TRBV24-1 NA CATSDPRSGDTEAFF TGTGCCACCAGTGACCCCCGCTCTGGAGACACTGAAGCTTTCTTT
NA TRBJ2-5 TRBV29-1 TRBD1 CSATGGVETQYF TGCAGCGCTACAGGGGGCGTAGAGACCCAGTACTTC
NA TRBJ2-7 TRBV7-9 NA CASTLDGIPYEQYF TGTGCCAGCACCCTTGACGGTATTCCCTACGAGCAGTACTTC
few TRBJ2-3 TRBV28 NA CASSLGHTQYF TGTGCCAGCAGTTTGGGCCATACGCAGTATTTT